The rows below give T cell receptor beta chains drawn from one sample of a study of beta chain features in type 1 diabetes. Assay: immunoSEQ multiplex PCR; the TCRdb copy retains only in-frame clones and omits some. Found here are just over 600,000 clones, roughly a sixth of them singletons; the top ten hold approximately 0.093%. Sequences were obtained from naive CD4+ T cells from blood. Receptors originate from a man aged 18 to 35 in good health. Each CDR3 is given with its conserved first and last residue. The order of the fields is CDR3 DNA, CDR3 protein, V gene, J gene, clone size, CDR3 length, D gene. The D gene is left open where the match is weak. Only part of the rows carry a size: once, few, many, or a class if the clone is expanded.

CDR3 DNA: TGTGCCAGCAGCGTAGGTAGTAGCGGGGGCACAGATACGCAGTATTTT
CDR3 protein: CASSVGSSGGTDTQYF
V gene: TRBV9
J gene: TRBJ2-3
clone size: -
CDR3 length: 16
D gene: TRBD2

CDR3 DNA: TGTGCCAGCAGCAGACAGATGAACACTGAAGCTTTCTTT
CDR3 protein: CASSRQMNTEAFF
V gene: TRBV7-9
J gene: TRBJ1-1
clone size: -
CDR3 length: 13
D gene: -

CDR3 DNA: TGTGCCAGCAGTTACAGGGGGCCGAATGGCTACACCTTC
CDR3 protein: CASSYRGPNGYTF
V gene: TRBV27
J gene: TRBJ1-2
clone size: -
CDR3 length: 13
D gene: TRBD1

CDR3 DNA: TGCAGCGTAGGGACAGGGCCTGGAAACACCATATATTTT
CDR3 protein: CSVGTGPGNTIYF
V gene: TRBV29-1
J gene: TRBJ1-3
clone size: -
CDR3 length: 13
D gene: TRBD1

CDR3 DNA: TGTGCCAGCAGATTGCACAGGGAAGGAGAGACCCAGTACTTC
CDR3 protein: CASRLHREGETQYF
V gene: TRBV6-1
J gene: TRBJ2-5
clone size: -
CDR3 length: 14
D gene: -

CDR3 DNA: TGCAGCGCGGGATCAGGGGTGGGCACTGAAGCTTTCTTT
CDR3 protein: CSAGSGVGTEAFF
V gene: TRBV29-1
J gene: TRBJ1-1
clone size: once
CDR3 length: 13
D gene: -

CDR3 DNA: TGTGCCAGCACCATCCCAGCCTTAGGGTTTGGGCAGTTCTTC
CDR3 protein: CASTIPALGFGQFF
V gene: TRBV7-2
J gene: TRBJ2-1
clone size: -
CDR3 length: 14
D gene: -

CDR3 DNA: TGTGCCAGCAGCTTAGGTACAGGCACCTACGAGCAGTACTTC
CDR3 protein: CASSLGTGTYEQYF
V gene: TRBV7-2
J gene: TRBJ2-7
clone size: few
CDR3 length: 14
D gene: -

CDR3 DNA: TGTGCCAGCAGCTCCGACAGGGGTTACTATGAAAAACTGTTTTTT
CDR3 protein: CASSSDRGYYEKLFF
V gene: TRBV7-9
J gene: TRBJ1-4
clone size: few
CDR3 length: 15
D gene: TRBD1

CDR3 DNA: TGTGCCAGCAGCTATAGAGGGGGCGCGGACTATGGCTACACCTTC
CDR3 protein: CASSYRGGADYGYTF
V gene: TRBV7-3
J gene: TRBJ1-2
clone size: -
CDR3 length: 15
D gene: TRBD1

CDR3 DNA: TGTGCCAGCAGCTTCGGGGGAGTTGCCAAAAACATTCAGTACTTC
CDR3 protein: CASSFGGVAKNIQYF
V gene: TRBV11-2
J gene: TRBJ2-4
clone size: few
CDR3 length: 15
D gene: -

CDR3 DNA: TGTGCCAGCAGCATCAGCGGGGGGTTGAATGAGCAGTTCTTC
CDR3 protein: CASSISGGLNEQFF
V gene: TRBV7-3
J gene: TRBJ2-1
clone size: -
CDR3 length: 14
D gene: TRBD2

CDR3 DNA: TGTGCCAGCAGCGGCCCATGGGCGGGCACCGGGGAGCTGTTTTTT
CDR3 protein: CASSGPWAGTGELFF
V gene: TRBV9
J gene: TRBJ2-2
clone size: few
CDR3 length: 15
D gene: -

CDR3 DNA: TGTGCCAGCAGCTCTGGGGTAGCCAAAAACATTCAGTACTTC
CDR3 protein: CASSSGVAKNIQYF
V gene: TRBV7-3
J gene: TRBJ2-4
clone size: few
CDR3 length: 14
D gene: -

CDR3 DNA: TGTGCCAGTAAGGTTACGGGGGCTACCTACAATGAGCAGTTCTTC
CDR3 protein: CASKVTGATYNEQFF
V gene: TRBV19
J gene: TRBJ2-1
clone size: -
CDR3 length: 15
D gene: -

CDR3 DNA: TGCAGCGTGGTCGGCAGGACGGGTCAGCCCCAGCATTTT
CDR3 protein: CSVVGRTGQPQHF
V gene: TRBV29-1
J gene: TRBJ1-5
clone size: -
CDR3 length: 13
D gene: -

CDR3 DNA: TGTGCCAGCAGGAGCTCTGGGGCCAACGTCCTGACTTTC
CDR3 protein: CASRSSGANVLTF
V gene: TRBV7-2
J gene: TRBJ2-6
clone size: few
CDR3 length: 13
D gene: -

CDR3 DNA: TGTGCCAGCAGCTCCACCCCGGGACGGGAAGATACGCAGTATTTT
CDR3 protein: CASSSTPGREDTQYF
V gene: TRBV7-3
J gene: TRBJ2-3
clone size: -
CDR3 length: 15
D gene: -

CDR3 DNA: TGTGCCAGCTCACCATACAGGACAAACGATCTCGGCTCTGGAAACACCATATATTTT
CDR3 protein: CASSPYRTNDLGSGNTIYF
V gene: TRBV18
J gene: TRBJ1-3
clone size: few
CDR3 length: 19
D gene: -

CDR3 DNA: TGTGCCAGCACCCTCCGGACAGGGCTTAATGAAAAACTGTTTTTT
CDR3 protein: CASTLRTGLNEKLFF
V gene: TRBV28
J gene: TRBJ1-4
clone size: -
CDR3 length: 15
D gene: TRBD1

CDR3 DNA: TGTGCCAGCAGCCCCCAAGGGCGGCGGGCGAACACTGAAGCTTTCTTT
CDR3 protein: CASSPQGRRANTEAFF
V gene: TRBV9
J gene: TRBJ1-1
clone size: few
CDR3 length: 16
D gene: -

CDR3 DNA: TGTGCCAGCAGCGTAAACAGGGACTCCTACGAGCAGTACTTC
CDR3 protein: CASSVNRDSYEQYF
V gene: TRBV9
J gene: TRBJ2-7
clone size: few
CDR3 length: 14
D gene: -

CDR3 DNA: TGTGCCAGCACCCACGCTGGCGGCTACACCTTC
CDR3 protein: CASTHAGGYTF
V gene: TRBV9
J gene: TRBJ1-2
clone size: -
CDR3 length: 11
D gene: -

CDR3 DNA: TGTGCCAGCAGCTTAGTGGGCTCTGGGGCCAACGTCCTGACTTTC
CDR3 protein: CASSLVGSGANVLTF
V gene: TRBV7-2
J gene: TRBJ2-6
clone size: -
CDR3 length: 15
D gene: -

CDR3 DNA: TGCGCCAGCAGCCAAGATTATGCTGCAAGTCCCCAAGAGACCCAGTACTTC
CDR3 protein: CASSQDYAASPQETQYF
V gene: TRBV4-3
J gene: TRBJ2-5
clone size: few
CDR3 length: 17
D gene: -

CDR3 DNA: TGCGCCAGCAGCCCTTCCCTACAGGGAGGCACTGAAGCTTTCTTT
CDR3 protein: CASSPSLQGGTEAFF
V gene: TRBV5-1
J gene: TRBJ1-1
clone size: few
CDR3 length: 15
D gene: -

CDR3 DNA: TGCGCCAGCAGTCAAAGACCTACTGAGGCCTACGAGCAGTACTTC
CDR3 protein: CASSQRPTEAYEQYF
V gene: TRBV23-1
J gene: TRBJ2-7
clone size: few
CDR3 length: 15
D gene: -

CDR3 DNA: TGTGCCAGTAGACCTACCCGGGGGGGCCGTCGCGAGCAGTACTTC
CDR3 protein: CASRPTRGGRREQYF
V gene: TRBV19
J gene: TRBJ2-7
clone size: -
CDR3 length: 15
D gene: TRBD2

CDR3 DNA: TGCGCCAGCAGCCAGGGGGAGGGGCCGTGGGCCAACGTCCTGACTTTC
CDR3 protein: CASSQGEGPWANVLTF
V gene: TRBV4-3
J gene: TRBJ2-6
clone size: few
CDR3 length: 16
D gene: TRBD2

CDR3 DNA: TGTGCCAGCAGCTTAGTGGAGGGCAGAGCCAAAAACATTCAGTACTTC
CDR3 protein: CASSLVEGRAKNIQYF
V gene: TRBV7-9
J gene: TRBJ2-4
clone size: -
CDR3 length: 16
D gene: -

CDR3 DNA: TGTGCCATCCGGGGTCCTGGCACAGATACGCAGTATTTT
CDR3 protein: CAIRGPGTDTQYF
V gene: TRBV10-3
J gene: TRBJ2-3
clone size: -
CDR3 length: 13
D gene: -

CDR3 DNA: TGTGCCAGTAGGGCTGGGGGGCTTAACACCGGGGAGCTGTTTTTT
CDR3 protein: CASRAGGLNTGELFF
V gene: TRBV25-1
J gene: TRBJ2-2
clone size: -
CDR3 length: 15
D gene: -

CDR3 DNA: TGTGCCAGTGGGGCAGGCTCCTACAATGAGCAGTTCTTC
CDR3 protein: CASGAGSYNEQFF
V gene: TRBV5-4
J gene: TRBJ2-1
clone size: few
CDR3 length: 13
D gene: -

CDR3 DNA: TGCGCCAGCAGCCCACAGGGCCTCGGAGGGAATGAGCAGTTCTTC
CDR3 protein: CASSPQGLGGNEQFF
V gene: TRBV5-1
J gene: TRBJ2-1
clone size: few
CDR3 length: 15
D gene: -

CDR3 DNA: TGTGCCAGCAGCCAAGATCCGACTAGCGGTCCGACCGGGGAGCTGTTTTTT
CDR3 protein: CASSQDPTSGPTGELFF
V gene: TRBV4-2
J gene: TRBJ2-2
clone size: -
CDR3 length: 17
D gene: TRBD2

CDR3 DNA: TGCGCCAGCACCAGGGGAATTAGCACAGATACGCAGTATTTT
CDR3 protein: CASTRGISTDTQYF
V gene: TRBV5-1
J gene: TRBJ2-3
clone size: -
CDR3 length: 14
D gene: -

CDR3 DNA: TGTGCCAGCAGCTCCTCCCGGAGGACTACAAACAATGAGCAGTTCTTC
CDR3 protein: CASSSSRRTTNNEQFF
V gene: TRBV7-3
J gene: TRBJ2-1
clone size: -
CDR3 length: 16
D gene: -

CDR3 DNA: TGTGCCAGCAGCCCCACCGGGGGTCCAGATACGCAGTATTTT
CDR3 protein: CASSPTGGPDTQYF
V gene: TRBV5-6
J gene: TRBJ2-3
clone size: -
CDR3 length: 14
D gene: -

CDR3 DNA: TGTGCCAGCAGTTCTCTAGCTCTAGGCTCCTACGAGCAGTACTTC
CDR3 protein: CASSSLALGSYEQYF
V gene: TRBV6-5
J gene: TRBJ2-7
clone size: once
CDR3 length: 15
D gene: -

CDR3 DNA: TGTGCCAGCAGCGTAGCCCCAACAGGGCCCAGCACCGGGGAGCTGTTTTTT
CDR3 protein: CASSVAPTGPSTGELFF
V gene: TRBV9
J gene: TRBJ2-2
clone size: -
CDR3 length: 17
D gene: -

CDR3 DNA: TGTGCCAGCAGCTTAGAGGTAGGAACTAGCAATCAGCCCCAGCATTTT
CDR3 protein: CASSLEVGTSNQPQHF
V gene: TRBV7-2
J gene: TRBJ1-5
clone size: few
CDR3 length: 16
D gene: -

CDR3 DNA: TGTGCCTATAAGAGCGTTGGTACAGATACGCAGTATTTT
CDR3 protein: CAYKSVGTDTQYF
V gene: TRBV5-4
J gene: TRBJ2-3
clone size: -
CDR3 length: 13
D gene: -

CDR3 DNA: TGTGCCAGCAACCCGACAGGGGCTCGGCACACCGGGGAGCTGTTTTTT
CDR3 protein: CASNPTGARHTGELFF
V gene: TRBV6-4
J gene: TRBJ2-2
clone size: few
CDR3 length: 16
D gene: TRBD1

CDR3 DNA: TGTGCCAGCAGTTACTTGGGCCGATTAGGGGACGAGCAGTACTTC
CDR3 protein: CASSYLGRLGDEQYF
V gene: TRBV6-5
J gene: TRBJ2-7
clone size: -
CDR3 length: 15
D gene: -

CDR3 DNA: TGCGCCAGCAGCCCGGACAGGGACGGAAACACCATATATTTT
CDR3 protein: CASSPDRDGNTIYF
V gene: TRBV5-1
J gene: TRBJ1-3
clone size: -
CDR3 length: 14
D gene: TRBD1

CDR3 DNA: TGTGCCAGCAGTCGGGACAGGAGCACAGATACGCAGTATTTT
CDR3 protein: CASSRDRSTDTQYF
V gene: TRBV2
J gene: TRBJ2-3
clone size: few
CDR3 length: 14
D gene: TRBD1

CDR3 DNA: TGTGCCAGCAGCGCCAGGACAGGGTTGGCCAGTGAGCAGTTCTTC
CDR3 protein: CASSARTGLASEQFF
V gene: TRBV5-4
J gene: TRBJ2-1
clone size: -
CDR3 length: 15
D gene: TRBD1

CDR3 DNA: TGTGCCAGCAGTCTCGACTCAGGCGGGGCCAACGTCCTGACTTTC
CDR3 protein: CASSLDSGGANVLTF
V gene: TRBV28
J gene: TRBJ2-6
clone size: -
CDR3 length: 15
D gene: -

CDR3 DNA: TGTGCCAGCAGCCGCCCGCGACAGGGAGGGGGCATTCAGTACTTC
CDR3 protein: CASSRPRQGGGIQYF
V gene: TRBV11-2
J gene: TRBJ2-4
clone size: few
CDR3 length: 15
D gene: -

CDR3 DNA: TGTGCCAGCAGCTTAGGGGAAGGGGTTGGTGGCTACACCTTC
CDR3 protein: CASSLGEGVGGYTF
V gene: TRBV7-2
J gene: TRBJ1-2
clone size: -
CDR3 length: 14
D gene: -

CDR3 DNA: TGTGCTAGTGGTAACCGGGACGGAGTCCAGCATTTT
CDR3 protein: CASGNRDGVQHF
V gene: TRBV12-5
J gene: TRBJ1-5
clone size: -
CDR3 length: 12
D gene: -